The 3 T cell receptor beta chains given below trace back to one sample, sequenced in a study of T cell responses to AZD1222 COVID-19 vaccine. Repertoires were generated with immunoSEQ multiplex PCR, while TCRdb's copy carries only in-frame clones and drops some. The sample has under 200,000 clones, around 93% seen once. Sequences were derived from peripheral blood, sampled on day 0 of AZD1222 vaccination. Receptors originate from an adult in good health.

This clone appeared a single time. The chain is built from TRBV12-3 or TRBV12-4 and TRBJ2-3, with D tentatively TRBD1 (6 bases). The CDR3 contains 12 residues. V was shortened by 8 bases and J by 2 bases, with 8 bases between the two germline ends. CDR3 coding DNA: TGTGCCAGCGGACAGTTCACAGATACGCAGTATTTT. Its protein product is CASGQFTDTQYF.

The chain uses TRBV30 and TRBJ1-1; tentatively, D is TRBD1 (5 bases). With 2 bases removed from V and 1 base from J, the gap between germline ends came to 11 bases. Germline loops: CDR1 GTSNPN, CDR2 SVGIG (reference sequence). This CDR3 region has 14 residues. The CDR3 here is CAWSSGKGNTEAFF. The DNA for the CDR3 is TGTGCCTGGAGTTCAGGGAAGGGGAACACTGAAGCTTTCTTT.

This clone appeared once. The chain is built from TRBV5-1 and TRBJ2-1; weak D call: TRBD2 (5 bases). Per the germline V gene, CDR1 is SGHRS and CDR2 is YFSETQ. CDR3 length: 14 residues. V was pared by 0 bases and J by 2 bases, with 6 bases between. In DNA form, the CDR3 reads TGCGCCAGCAGCTTGGACGGGGCCTACAATGAGCAGTTCTTC. Residues: CASSLDGAYNEQFF.